These T cell receptor beta chains were read from a single sample in a study of cytomegalovirus exposure and HLA in healthy donors. The data were produced by immunoSEQ multiplex PCR, yet TCRdb's version contains in-frame clones alone and is incomplete. The data hold approximately 150,000 clones, with over 75% observed a single time. The sequenced sample was PBMCs. The source is a man aged 50 or older in good health and CMV-seropositive. Both conserved end residues are part of each CDR3. The D gene is left open where the match is weak. Expanded clones get a size class; other rows say once, few or many, or leave the size out.

d_gene,j_gene,v_gene,abundance,CDR3aa,CDR3nt
NA,TRBJ1-4,TRBV5-4,NA,CASSLDPGRGEKLFF,TGTGCCAGCAGCTTGGATCCCGGGAGGGGTGAAAAACTGTTTTTT
TRBD1,TRBJ1-6,TRBV5-6,NA,CASSFPGQGDFESPLHF,TGTGCCAGCAGCTTTCCGGGACAGGGGGATTTTGAGTCACCCCTCCACTTT
TRBD1,TRBJ1-6,TRBV5-1,NA,CASSLEAPTGGNSPLHF,TGCGCCAGCAGCTTGGAGGCCCCGACAGGGGGCAATTCACCCCTCCACTTT
TRBD1,TRBJ2-7,TRBV11-2,NA,CASSPNRGRSYEQYF,TGTGCCAGCAGCCCGAACAGGGGGCGGTCCTACGAGCAGTACTTC
TRBD2,TRBJ2-1,TRBV5-4,NA,CASSVSTSGGREQFF,TGTGCCAGCAGCGTATCGACTAGCGGGGGACGTGAGCAGTTCTTC
NA,TRBJ2-2,TRBV5-1,NA,CASSSRPSAGTIGELFF,TGCGCCAGCAGCTCCCGTCCGTCCGCGGGCACTATCGGGGAGCTGTTTTTT
TRBD1,TRBJ2-3,TRBV28,NA,CASSRTGADTQYF,TGTGCCAGCAGTCGGACAGGGGCAGATACGCAGTATTTT
NA,TRBJ2-1,TRBV14,NA,CASSQDLGLAYDEQFF,TGTGCCAGCAGCCAAGACCTAGGACTCGCATACGATGAGCAGTTCTTC
NA,TRBJ1-1,TRBV15,NA,CATSRPTGTTEAFF,TGTGCCACCAGCAGACCTACAGGGACCACTGAAGCTTTCTTT
NA,TRBJ1-1,TRBV14,few,CASSQRGRGMNTEAFF,TGTGCCAGCAGCCAAAGGGGGAGAGGGATGAACACTGAAGCTTTCTTT
NA,TRBJ2-5,TRBV4-2,NA,CASSPGRGETQYF,TGTGCCAGCAGCCCCGGAAGAGGGGAGACCCAGTACTTC
NA,TRBJ1-1,TRBV5-1,NA,CASSLSRADTEAFF,TGCGCCAGCAGCTTGAGCAGGGCCGACACTGAAGCTTTCTTT
NA,TRBJ1-1,TRBV11-1,NA,CASSRGKNTEAFF,TGTGCCAGCAGCAGGGGGAAGAACACTGAAGCTTTCTTT
NA,TRBJ1-2,TRBV7-8,NA,CASSLNRASYGYTF,TGTGCCAGCAGCTTGAACAGGGCTAGCTATGGCTACACCTTC
TRBD1,TRBJ2-7,TRBV7-9,NA,CSSSFSTGVSSYEQYF,TGTTCCAGCAGCTTTTCTACAGGGGTGAGCTCCTACGAGCAGTACTTC
NA,TRBJ1-3,TRBV15,NA,CATSTTGISGNTIYF,TGTGCCACCAGCACCACAGGGATCTCTGGAAACACCATATATTTT
NA,TRBJ1-2,TRBV18,NA,CASSPGRVDGYTF,TGTGCCAGCTCACCAGGGCGAGTCGACGGCTACACCTTC
TRBD2,TRBJ2-3,TRBV29-1,NA,CSVPSGRGTQYF,TGCAGCGTACCTAGCGGGAGAGGCACGCAGTATTTT
TRBD1,TRBJ1-3,TRBV7-9,NA,CASSSTGAGNTIYF,TGTGCCAGCAGCTCGACAGGGGCTGGAAACACCATATATTTT
TRBD1,TRBJ1-1,TRBV28,NA,CASSLSQGEGTEAFF,TGTGCCAGCAGTTTATCACAGGGGGAAGGAACTGAAGCTTTCTTT
NA,TRBJ1-2,TRBV6-1,NA,CASSDTGSYGYTF,TGTGCCAGCAGTGACACAGGCTCCTATGGCTACACCTTC
NA,TRBJ2-5,TRBV6-1,NA,CASTRRETQYF,TGTGCCAGCACTAGGCGAGAGACCCAGTACTTC
NA,TRBJ1-3,TRBV5-6,NA,CASSFTPGSSSGNTIYF,TGTGCCAGCAGCTTTACCCCCGGGTCCTCCTCTGGAAACACCATATATTTT
NA,TRBJ2-7,TRBV28,few,CASSITGNENEQYF,TGTGCCAGCAGTATAACAGGGAATGAGAACGAGCAGTACTTC
TRBD1,TRBJ2-1,TRBV11-2,once,CASSAQGAGDNEQFF,TGTGCCAGCAGCGCGCAGGGGGCAGGAGACAATGAGCAGTTCTTC
NA,TRBJ2-1,TRBV10-3,NA,CAISDTPWGRNEQFF,TGTGCCATCAGTGACACCCCGTGGGGGCGCAATGAGCAGTTCTTC
NA,TRBJ1-1,TRBV18,NA,CASSPPGVNTEAFF,TGTGCCAGCTCACCACCGGGCGTTAACACTGAAGCTTTCTTT
TRBD2,TRBJ2-1,TRBV4-2,NA,CASSQTGLAGLGYNEQFF,TGTGCCAGCAGCCAAACAGGACTAGCGGGACTCGGATACAATGAGCAGTTCTTC